This T cell receptor beta chain was obtained from a study of beta chain features in type 1 diabetes. This clone came up a few times. No antigen is known for it. CDR3 length: 11 residues. With 6 bases removed from V and 3 bases from J, the gap between germline ends came to 6 bases. The germline V gene has CDR1 MDHEN and CDR2 SYDVKM. Every isolated RNA sample was fully reverse transcribed, so sequencing captured expressed TCRB transcripts. Produced via immunoSEQ multiplex PCR; TCRdb's table is partial and in-frame only. The sample consists of some 220,000 clones, 11% of them appearing once. Whole-study results and caveats: In comparison with healthy donors, patients had naive, central memory and Treg TCRB repertoires that appeared more similar. The study notes PCR might favor shorter templates equally in patients and controls.

V and J are TRBV28 and TRBJ2-7; no definite D call. The sample taken for sequencing was central memory CD4+ T cells from blood. This receptor was obtained from a young man in good health. The CDR3 DNA reads TGTGCCAGCAGACGCGTCTACGAGCAGTACTTC. It yields the protein CASRRVYEQYF. Full variable domain (missing parts from reference TRBV28 and TRBJ2-7): DVKVTQSSRYLVKRTGEKVFLECVQDMDHENMFWYRQDPGLGLRLIYFSYDVKMKEKGDIPEGYSVSREKKERFSLILESASTNQTSMYLCASRRVYEQYFGPGTRLTVT.